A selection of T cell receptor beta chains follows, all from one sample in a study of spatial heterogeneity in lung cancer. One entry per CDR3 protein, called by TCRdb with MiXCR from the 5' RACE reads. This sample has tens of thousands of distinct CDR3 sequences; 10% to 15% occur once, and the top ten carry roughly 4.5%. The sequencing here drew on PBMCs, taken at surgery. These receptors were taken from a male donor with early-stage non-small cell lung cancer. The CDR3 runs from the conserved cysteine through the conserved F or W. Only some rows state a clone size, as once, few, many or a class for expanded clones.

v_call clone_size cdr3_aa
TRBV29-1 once CSVSHLGGTAYEQYF
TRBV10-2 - CASRILASGELFF
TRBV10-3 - CAISAGELSGNTIYF
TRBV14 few CASSRGRGETQYF
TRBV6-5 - CASSYQKDGGENIQYF
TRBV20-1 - CSAPRGRYQETQYF
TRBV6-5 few CASSFTGSEAFF
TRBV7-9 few CASSFAGDPTGELFF
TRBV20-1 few CSASPGLAGGKADTQYF
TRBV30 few CASNMGGAEETQYF
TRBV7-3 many CASSSDPTDTQYF
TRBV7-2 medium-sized CASSFDGRINPQHF
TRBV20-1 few CSAREDSPQETQYF
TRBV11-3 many CASSVSGVGNQPQHF
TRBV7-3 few CASSLQGARETQYF
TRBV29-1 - CSVEDQLGEQYF
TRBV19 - CASSLKGSLISGANVLTF
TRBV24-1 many CATSEEAGHPTF
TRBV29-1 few CSVEDRDTSSYNEQFF